This record covers a single TCR beta chain. The antigen is undetermined. Time point specified: week 11, during vaccination. Each dose of the vaccine consisted of 300 ug of mutant IDH1 20-mer peptide, with topical imiquimod. The data belong to a study of a mutant IDH1 vaccine in newly diagnosed glioma. The CDR3 runs to 15 residues. Germline V gene data show CDR1 as GTSNPN and CDR2 as SVGIG (reference sequence). V shed 3 bases and J shed 1 base, with 12 bases lying between them. Generated by immunoSEQ multiplex PCR, the TCRdb table keeps only in-frame clones and is missing some. The table lists about 66,000 clones, 84% of them singletons, with roughly 3.5% in the top ten.

The chain combines TRBV30 with TRBJ2-2; D could derive from TRBD1 or TRBD2 (5 bases each). This TCR derives from a man younger than 45 with glioma. This material consisted of PBMCs, taken from a glioma patient whose treatment included an IDH1 peptide vaccine. CDR3 protein: CAWRGDRRNTGELFF. The CDR3 region has the DNA TGTGCCTGGAGGGGGGACCGGCGGAACACCGGGGAGCTGTTTTTT.